This T cell receptor beta chain was sequenced for a study of vaccination and CD4 T cells after COVID-19. Documented treatment: roughly 10-day PBMC culture with coronavirus spike peptide pools or control peptides (ViraFEST assay). The sample holds one count of this clonotype. Its target is not known. Once obtained from cultured CD4+ T cells, the DNA was sequenced using the Oncomine TCR Beta short-read assay. TCRdb recomputed calls from the PCR reads with MiXCR, one row per CDR3 protein. This sample has 15,000 to 20,000 distinct CDR3 sequences, with about three fifths found just once. This CDR3 is 15 amino acids long. From germline, CDR1 is DFQATT and CDR2 SNEGSKA (reference sequence). V was cut by 3 bases and J by 5 bases, with 16 bases left in between.

Sequenced input: CD4+ T cells from blood, cultured in vitro. The chain links TRBV20-1 to TRBJ1-4, with a possible D match to TRBD1 (6 bases). This TCR was sampled from a human donor who had recovered from COVID-19. Here the CDR3 reads CSASGTGTQNEKLFF. The CDR3 nucleotides are TGCAGTGCTAGTGGAACAGGGACACAAAATGAAAAACTGTTTTTT.